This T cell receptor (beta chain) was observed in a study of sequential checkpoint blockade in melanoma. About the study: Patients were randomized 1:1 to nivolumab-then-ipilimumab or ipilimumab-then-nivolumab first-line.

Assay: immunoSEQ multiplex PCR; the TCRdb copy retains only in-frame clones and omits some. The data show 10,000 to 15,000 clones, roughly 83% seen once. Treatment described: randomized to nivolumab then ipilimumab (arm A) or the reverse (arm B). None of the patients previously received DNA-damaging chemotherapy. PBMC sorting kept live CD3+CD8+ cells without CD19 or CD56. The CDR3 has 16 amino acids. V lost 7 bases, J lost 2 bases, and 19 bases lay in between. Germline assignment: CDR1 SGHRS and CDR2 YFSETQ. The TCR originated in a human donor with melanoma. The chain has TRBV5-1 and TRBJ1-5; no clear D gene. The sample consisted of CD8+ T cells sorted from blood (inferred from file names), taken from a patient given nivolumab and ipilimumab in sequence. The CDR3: CASASTSLTGNQPQHF. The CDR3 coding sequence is TGCGCCAGCGCGTCGACGTCGCTGACTGGCAATCAGCCCCAGCATTTT.